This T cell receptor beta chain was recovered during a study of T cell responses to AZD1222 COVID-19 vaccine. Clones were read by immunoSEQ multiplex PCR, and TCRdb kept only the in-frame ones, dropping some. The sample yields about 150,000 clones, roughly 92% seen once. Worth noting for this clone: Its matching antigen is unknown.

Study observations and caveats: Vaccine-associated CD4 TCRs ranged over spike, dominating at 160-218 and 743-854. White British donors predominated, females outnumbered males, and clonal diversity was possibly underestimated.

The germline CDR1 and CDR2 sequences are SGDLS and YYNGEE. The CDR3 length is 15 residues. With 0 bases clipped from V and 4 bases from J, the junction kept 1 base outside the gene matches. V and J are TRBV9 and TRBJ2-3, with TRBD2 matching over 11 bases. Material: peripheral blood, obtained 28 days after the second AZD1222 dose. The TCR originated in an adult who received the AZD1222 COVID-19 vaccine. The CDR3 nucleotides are TGTGCCAGCAGCGTAGCTAGCGGGAGGTCAGATACGCAGTATTTT. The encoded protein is CASSVASGRSDTQYF.